Listed below are T cell receptor beta chains from one sample, sequenced in a study of T cell responses to AZD1222 COVID-19 vaccine. Here immunoSEQ multiplex PCR was the method, and the copy in TCRdb shows in-frame clones only, minus some. The repertoire holds tens of thousands of clones, with 85% to 90% as singletons. The specimen comprised peripheral blood, sampled on day 0 of AZD1222 vaccination. The receptor set was obtained from an adult in good health. Both conserved end residues are trimmed from each CDR3.

V	CDR3
TRBV4-2	ASSQGGIASDTQY
TRBV18	ASSQWGTGAYEQY
TRBV7-6	ASSLGSGVYEQF
TRBV15	ATSRESENQPQH
TRBV10-3	AISELEGSPLH
TRBV6-4	ASSDGSTDTQY
TRBV7-2	ASSLALPVYNEQF
TRBV6-5	ASSYSLGSGINTQY
TRBV6-1	ASSEARGPYNEQF
TRBV5-3	ARSFPSVASNEKLF
TRBV5-1	ASSLEGQISGNTIY
TRBV6-1	ASSQQGANEKLF
TRBV30	AWTQGVSEPQH
TRBV27	ASSQAGGNYGYT
TRBV4-1	ASSPQTLIYNEQF
TRBV7-9	ASSPSTSNTEAF
TRBV28	ASKGVRAGGNSPLH
TRBV7-2	ASSLAITEAF
TRBV5-8	ASSWGQGASEQY
TRBV19	ASSKQTGTGELF
TRBV27	ASSLRSTLTGVKYQF
TRBV5-1	ASSSTFTDTQY
TRBV19	ASSTKDRATGELF
TRBV27	ASSFGGLNTEAF
TRBV5-4	ASSGGQHLEAF
TRBV29-1	SVPTGGDGELF
TRBV19	ASTRETAYYNEQF
TRBV11-3	ASSRTSGNNEQF
TRBV2	ASRGLPYEQY
TRBV28	ASSLLNQPQH
TRBV5-8	ASSWDRPRTYEQY
TRBV4-1	ASSQVRSLTEQF
TRBV7-9	ASSVDRTNSPLH
TRBV19	ASSSGDTYSDTIY
TRBV3-1/TRBV3-2	ASSQEGRGYT
TRBV28	ASSLLRLADTQY
TRBV7-9	ASSPWTGQRYNEQF
TRBV10-2	ASSGAGAYEQY
TRBV6-2/TRBV6-3	ASSYIGTGEGETQY
TRBV6-2/TRBV6-3	ASSPRTSGRGDEQY
TRBV7-3	ASSFSLGQGAFGYT
TRBV2	ASSNRQGFNEKLF
TRBV12-1	ASSPTSGRRYEQY
TRBV4-2	ASSQALGLAAYEQY
TRBV27	ASRQGYSPLH
TRBV4-1	ASSQDLADNRIYGYT
TRBV2	ASSPNSYGGYGYT
TRBV19	ASSRQVSSYNEQF
TRBV7-3	ASSLSRQGSGYT
TRBV29-1	SVEMTGVNTEAF
TRBV3-1/TRBV3-2	ASSQLPGLDTDTQY
TRBV6-1	ASSEAEGGNSPLH
TRBV6-2/TRBV6-3	ASSHGQGGDEQY
TRBV19	ASTGLAEYNEQF
TRBV7-4	ASSLAIQTCCMSYEQY